These 2 T cell receptor beta chains were all obtained from the same sample, sequenced in a study of graft-versus-host responses after intestinal transplantation. Plating of some 200,000 CFSE-labeled responder cells was done together with some 200,000 irradiated, violet-dye-labeled stimulator cells. The repertoire was sequenced with immunoSEQ multiplex PCR; TCRdb's copy has only in-frame clones and lacks some. The sample lists approximately 14,000 clones; roughly 32% were seen once. The sample was alloreactive CD8+ T cells from a mixed lymphocyte reaction culture, taken before intestinal transplant. The subset was: CFSE-low proliferating T cells sorted from roughly 6-day pre-transplant mixed lymphocyte reaction (GvH or HvG direction). These receptors all stem from a human patient who received an intestinal transplant.

By sample fraction, this clone is medium-sized. The CDR3 DNA sequence: TGTGCCAGCAGCCAAGATGGGGGGTCCCCCAATGAGCAGTTCTTC. It specifies CASSQDGGSPNEQFF. V is TRBV4-2 and J is TRBJ2-1; a possible D gene is TRBD2 (6 bases). This CDR3 region has 15 residues. In germline, CDR1 is LGHNA, CDR2 YNFKEQ. Between the trimmed V and J ends, which lost 0 bases and 6 bases, there was a span of 12 bases.

This sequence joins TRBV28 and TRBJ2-1; D unclear. Deletions cut 3 bases from V and 5 bases from J, with 14 bases between. The CDR3 has 15 amino acids. Germline V lookup: CDR1 MDHEN, CDR2 SYDVKM. The CDR3 DNA follows: TGTGCCAGCAGTTTGTCAGACATAAGAAACAATGAGCAGTTCTTC. Its protein is CASSLSDIRNNEQFF.